This TCR beta chain emerged from a study of blood T cell repertoires in COVID-19. For the study at large: Acute and convalescent COVID-19 specimens originated in the United States, Italy and Spain. PBMCs, B-cell-depleted T cells, or T cells provided the cDNA or gDNA that made up the material.

In germline, CDR1 is SGHRS, CDR2 YFSETQ. CDR3 length: 16 amino acids. Losses at the gene ends were 0 bases for V and 7 bases for J; bases not matched to a gene: 7. As processed by the authors: Amplifying reference gene primers gave estimates of nucleated cell counts. The table came from immunoSEQ multiplex PCR; TCRdb's copy has only in-frame clones and leaves some out. The DNA was the basis for D and trimming; V, J and clone size are from that table. The table lists some 200,000 clones, 80% to 90% of them singletons. The rearrangement links TRBV5-1 to TRBJ2-1, with TRBD2 identical over 10 bases. Sequenced sample: peripheral blood. The receptor was derived from a man older than 75 with acute or convalescent COVID-19. The CDR3 protein is CASSLEASGRNNEQFF. For the CDR3, the DNA is TGCGCCAGCAGCTTGGAGGCTAGCGGGAGAAATAATGAGCAGTTCTTC.